These 32 T cell receptor beta chains came from one sample sequenced in a study of OX40 agonist ivuxolimab in advanced cancers. The library was obtained by the immunoSEQ multiplex PCR assay. The immuneACCESS repertoire file appears here via TCRdb, limited to in-frame rearrangements. These files lack a portion of the clones; in checked studies, under half of the deficit traces to unresolved V genes, and the cause of the others is not known. The sample profile shows some 77,000 clones; around 87% of them were found once. The ten largest clones add up to roughly 6.3% of the sample. The sequencing here drew on CD4+ or CD8+ T cells sorted from blood, taken in a trial of the OX40 agonist ivuxolimab. The receptors here all came from an adult with an advanced solid tumor such as melanoma, head and neck, liver or kidney cancer.

About this clone itself: Because the CDR3 is missing its conserved closing phenylalanine or tryptophan, this is likely a read error. No DNA is shown, since the ends of the CDR3 on it are uncertain; the CDR3 is the one TCRdb lists. The chain is built from TRBV7-5 and TRBJ2-7; the D call of TRBD2 is as the table states it, not checked on the DNA. TRBV7-5 is given as a pseudogene. The CDR3 is 9 residues long, ends included. CDR3 in amino acids: CVRSPGGAL.

The V and J genes are TRBV30 and TRBJ2-6, with D possibly being TRBD2 (6 bases). CDR3 length: 15 amino acids. The germline V gene encodes CDR1 GTSNPN and CDR2 SVGIG (reference sequence). The ends were cut back, 6 bases at V and 2 bases at J, with 14 bases in the middle. CDR3: CACSVGGAGANVLTF. The CDR3 DNA sequence: TGTGCCTGTTCCGTGGGGGGTGCTGGGGCCAACGTCCTGACTTTC. The complete variable domain, with remaining parts taken from reference TRBV30 and TRBJ2-6, reads SQTIHQWPATLVQPVGSPLSLECTVEGTSNPNLYWYRQAAGRGLQLLFYSVGIGQISSEVPQNLSASRPQDRQFILSSKKLLLSDSGFYLCACSVGGAGANVLTFGAGSRLTVL.

This clone is a singleton in its sample. The chain joins TRBV19 to TRBJ2-4; tentative D call: TRBD2 (6 bases). The germline CDR1 and CDR2 sequences are LNHDA and SQIVND (reference sequence). Deletions cut 7 bases from V and 0 bases from J, with 13 bases between. The CDR3 covers 15 residues. The CDR3 region is CASKPSGEAKNIQYF. CDR3 nucleotide sequence: TGTGCCAGTAAACCATCGGGGGAAGCCAAAAACATTCAGTACTTC.

This chain joins TRBV5-4 and TRBJ1-3, with TRBD1 as a possible D gene (5 bases). Germline CDR1 and CDR2: SGHNT and YYREEE (reference sequence). Trimming cost V 4 bases and J 2 bases, with 13 bases left between them. The CDR3 has 15 amino acids. CDR3 amino acids: CASSRDLGAGNTIYF. CDR3 nucleotides: TGTGCCAGCAGCAGGGACCTCGGGGCTGGAAACACCATATATTTT.

This chain links TRBV4-3 with TRBJ1-5, with TRBD1 as a possible D gene (6 bases). The CDR3 is made up of 14 amino acids. Per the germline V gene, CDR1 is LGHNA and CDR2 is YSLEER. The ends were cut back, 1 base at V and 5 bases at J, with 9 bases in the middle. The CDR3 spells CASSQGQADQPQHF. CDR3 sequence (DNA): TGCGCCAGCAGCCAAGGACAGGCCGATCAGCCCCAGCATTTT.

The CDR3 DNA reads TGTGCCAGCAGTACCCGCCGGGACAGTGAAGCTTTCTTT. Translating gives CASSTRRDSEAFF. The chain links TRBV6-5 to TRBJ1-1; 7 bases fit TRBD1. This CDR3 region has 13 residues. The V gene's germline CDR1 is MNHEY and CDR2 SVGAGI. V shed 5 bases and J 7 bases; nucleotides not matched to a gene: 7.

The J gene is TRBJ2-7, the V gene TRBV4-2; 11 nucleotides agree with TRBD2. Trimming took 4 bases from V and 5 from J; bases not matched to a gene: 7. The CDR3 sequence is 15 residues long. Germline assignment: CDR1 LGHNA and CDR2 YNFKEQ. CDR3 loop: CASSLRLAGQDEQYF. As DNA, the CDR3 is TGTGCCAGCAGCCTTAGACTAGCGGGGCAAGACGAGCAGTACTTC.

This sequence joins TRBV14 and TRBJ1-5; a possible D gene is TRBD1 (5 bases). V shed 4 bases and J shed 6 bases, with 13 bases lying between them. The CDR3 consists of 14 residues. Looked up from germline, CDR1 is SGHDN and CDR2 is FVKESK. The CDR3 loop is CASSLGGVSQPQHF. Written as DNA, the CDR3 is TGTGCCAGCAGCCTGGGAGGGGTTAGTCAGCCCCAGCATTTT.

The chain combines TRBV5-5 with TRBJ2-1; 11 bases are a match to TRBD1. This CDR3 has 14 residues. Germline V gene data show CDR1 as SGHKS and CDR2 as YYEKEE (reference sequence). V lost 3 bases, J lost 6 bases, and 2 bases stayed unmatched. DNA for the CDR3: TGTGCCAGCAGCTCGGGACAGGGGGTCAATGAGCAGTTCTTC. Protein sequence: CASSSGQGVNEQFF.

The genes are TRBV9 and TRBJ2-7; 7 positions agree with TRBD2. Germline lookup yields CDR1 SGDLS and CDR2 YYNGEE. The CDR3 spans 13 residues. V lost 3 bases and J lost 0; bases outside the gene matches: 0. The CDR3 reads CASSGGSSYEQYF. As DNA, the CDR3 is TGTGCCAGCAGCGGCGGGAGCTCCTACGAGCAGTACTTC.

The V gene is TRBV29-1, the J gene TRBJ1-2, with D uncertain. The length of the CDR3 is 13 residues. Germline CDR1 SQVTM, CDR2 ANQGSEA. Trimming took 3 bases from V and 3 from J, leaving 11 bases between them. The CDR3 nucleotides read TGCAGCGTTGATGGACTCCAGGACTATGGCTACACCTTC. It encodes CSVDGLQDYGYTF.

This chain uses TRBV27 with TRBJ2-2, with TRBD2 matching over 8 bases. In germline, CDR1 is MNHEY, CDR2 SMNVEV (reference sequence). V lost 3 bases to trimming and J lost 6 bases; unmatched junction nucleotides: 3. The CDR3 extends over 14 amino acids. CDR3 nucleotides: TGTGCCAGCAGTTTCCGGGAGGGGCCCGGGGAGCTGTTTTTT. Protein sequence: CASSFREGPGELFF.

The DNA of the CDR3 is TGTGCCAGCAGACCACAGGGAGGATTAGGAAACACTGAAGCTTTCTTT. Translating it yields CASRPQGGLGNTEAFF. This rearrangement joins TRBV7-9 to TRBJ1-1; TRBD1 might be the D (6 bases). Germline lookup yields CDR1 SEHNR and CDR2 FQNEAQ (reference sequence). V was pared by 6 bases and J by 2 bases, with 19 bases between. CDR3 length: 16 residues.

J is TRBJ1-6 and V is TRBV19; 7 positions match TRBD1. The V gene's germline CDR1 is LNHDA and CDR2 SQIVND (reference sequence). The CDR3 consists of 14 residues. With V trimmed by 3 bases and J by 6 bases, 2 bases remained unmatched. CDR3 nucleotides: TGTGCCAGTAGTATCTGGGACAGTAATTCACCCCTCCACTTT. Its protein is CASSIWDSNSPLHF.

The chain employs TRBV30 and TRBJ1-1; 8 bases align to TRBD1. Unmatched junction bases numbered 5, after V lost 4 bases and J lost 4 bases. There are 13 residues in the CDR3. CDR1 is GTSNPN and CDR2 is SVGIG in the germline V gene (reference sequence). CDR3 sequence: CAWKQGGGTEAFF. CDR3 coding DNA: TGTGCCTGGAAACAGGGGGGGGGCACTGAAGCTTTCTTT.

This chain links TRBV7-2 with TRBJ2-6, with unresolved D. This CDR3 comprises 16 residues. V was trimmed by 1 base and J by 0 bases, leaving 7 bases between them. Germline V gene sequence: CDR1 SGHTA, CDR2 FQGNSA. The CDR3 coding sequence is TGTGCCAGCAGCTTAGGTCTTAGCTCTGGGGCCAACGTCCTGACTTTC. As protein: CASSLGLSSGANVLTF.

The V gene is TRBV9, the J gene TRBJ2-1, with D unclear. Germline-derived CDR1 and CDR2 are SGDLS and YYNGEE. CDR3 length equals 11 residues. The germline V and J ends were trimmed by 4 bases and 8 bases, with 7 bases remaining between them. The CDR3 nucleotides read TGTGCCAGCAGCCCCGACCATGAGCAGTTCTTC. It translates to CASSPDHEQFF.

The rearrangement links TRBV29-1 to TRBJ2-7, with D perhaps TRBD1 (5 bases). Germline V CDR1 and CDR2: SQVTM, ANQGSEA. This CDR3 is built from 14 residues. V shed 4 bases and J shed 7 bases, with 20 bases lying between them. CDR3 coding DNA: TGCAGCGTTGTCCCGGACAAAGGTCGGTGGGAGCAGTACTTC. This encodes CSVVPDKGRWEQYF.

The chain carries TRBV14 and TRBJ2-6; D may be TRBD1 or TRBD2 (5 bases each). V lost 1 base and J lost 2, with 6 bases in between. CDR1 is SGHDN and CDR2 is FVKESK in the germline V gene. The CDR3 runs to 15 residues. CDR3 coding DNA: TGTGCCAGCAGCCAAGGAGGGGCTGGGGCCAACGTCCTGACTTTC. Residues: CASSQGGAGANVLTF.

The chain carries TRBV14 and TRBJ2-1; 9 bases are a match to TRBD2. Germline values: CDR1 SGHDN, CDR2 FVKESK. Unmatched junction bases numbered 15, after V lost 4 bases and J lost 5 bases. The CDR3 runs 18 residues. This CDR3 reads CASSPRGGRALPDNEQFF. In DNA form, the CDR3 reads TGTGCCAGCAGCCCAAGGGGCGGGAGGGCCCTCCCGGACAATGAGCAGTTCTTC.

This rearrangement joins TRBV29-1 to TRBJ2-3; TRBD2 aligns across 9 bases. With V trimmed by 3 bases and J by 2 bases, 9 bases remained unmatched. This CDR3 is built from 16 residues. Germline CDR1 reads SQVTM; CDR2 reads ANQGSEA. The CDR3 region is CSVDSSAGGDTDTQYF. The CDR3 DNA reads TGCAGCGTTGATTCGTCGGCGGGAGGGGACACAGATACGCAGTATTTT.

This sequence joins TRBV6-1 and TRBJ2-5, with TRBD1 matching 9 bases. V lost 10 bases, J lost 4 bases, and 7 bases stayed unmatched. Germline CDR1 reads MNHNS; CDR2 reads SASEGT. The CDR3 length is 13 residues. The CDR3 protein is CATRQGVVETQYF. In nucleotides, the CDR3 is TGTGCCACCCGACAGGGGGTTGTAGAGACCCAGTACTTC.

This rearrangement joins TRBV7-6 to TRBJ2-3, with TRBD1 matching over 7 bases. J was trimmed by 1 base and V by 8 bases; bases with no gene match: 0. Germline loops: CDR1 SGHVS, CDR2 FNYEAQ. This CDR3 spans 12 amino acids. The CDR3, as DNA: TGTGCCAGCGGACAGGGCACAGATACGCAGTATTTT. Amino acid sequence: CASGQGTDTQYF.

The rearrangement uses TRBV11-1 and TRBJ2-1, with 8 bases identical to TRBD2. Trimming removed 7 bases from V and 13 bases from J; junction bases left unmatched: 15. This CDR3 region has 14 residues. CDR1 and CDR2 (germline): SGHAT, FQDESV (reference sequence). CDR3: CASIIREGGGKQFF. The CDR3 DNA reads TGTGCCAGCATCATCCGGGAGGGGGGAGGTAAACAGTTCTTC.

The J gene is TRBJ2-5, the V gene TRBV29-1, with TRBD1 matching over 9 bases. The CDR3 has 15 amino acids. The germline CDR1 and CDR2 sequences are SQVTM and ANQGSEA. The V and J ends lost 2 bases and 5 bases, in that order; junction bases with no gene match: 9. In DNA, the CDR3 is TGCAGCGTTGAACCCGACAGGGGGAGAGTGGAGACCCAGTACTTC. Translating gives CSVEPDRGRVETQYF.

The chain joins TRBV10-3 to TRBJ1-6; tentatively, D is TRBD1 (5 bases). V was pared by 6 bases and J by 9 bases, with 15 bases between. Germline CDR1 ENHRY, CDR2 SYGVKD. The CDR3 is 14 residues long. The CDR3 bases are TGTGCCATCAGCTTGGACCCAAGGGGTTCACCCCTCCACTTT. Its translation: CAISLDPRGSPLHF.

The rearrangement joins TRBV18 to TRBJ2-7; D is uncertain. Per the germline V gene, CDR1 is KGHSH and CDR2 is LQKENI. The CDR3 covers 15 residues. V was trimmed by 5 bases and J by 0 bases, leaving 14 bases between them. CDR3 nucleotide sequence: TGTGCCAGCTCAACCGAGTCCGGAGTCTCCTACGAGCAGTACTTC. It yields the protein CASSTESGVSYEQYF.

The chain has TRBV2 and TRBJ1-1, with 10 positions matching TRBD1. CDR1 and CDR2 (germline): SNHLY, FYNNEI. This CDR3 spans 14 amino acids. J gave up 6 bases and V 6 bases, and 7 bases lay outside the gene matches. The CDR3 DNA reads TGTGCCAGCAGGGAGACAGGGGGCGCGGCTGAAGCTTTCTTT. This codes for CASRETGGAAEAFF.

The V and J genes are TRBV7-2 and TRBJ2-7; 10 nucleotides line up with TRBD2. The CDR3 runs to 14 residues. V lost 3 bases, J lost 3 bases, and 2 bases stayed unmatched. Germline CDR1 and CDR2: SGHTA and FQGNSA. The CDR3 DNA is TGTGCCAGCAGCTTTTCTAGCGGGGGCTACGAGCAGTACTTC. Its translation: CASSFSSGGYEQYF.

This clone was seen only once. The chain recombines TRBV18 with TRBJ2-2; D is possibly TRBD1 (5 bases). With 3 bases removed from V and 5 bases from J, the gap between germline ends came to 13 bases. The CDR3 has 15 amino acids. Germline CDR1 and CDR2: KGHSH and LQKENI. CDR3 sequence: CASSPQGLGTGELFF. As DNA, the CDR3 is TGTGCCAGCTCACCCCAGGGTTTGGGGACCGGGGAGCTGTTTTTT.

This clone has just a few counts. The chain employs TRBV27 and TRBJ1-5; 7 nucleotides agree with TRBD1. The J segment lost 5 bases and the V segment lost 8 bases, leaving 12 bases of the junction unmatched. CDR1 is MNHEY, CDR2 SMNVEV, per germline (reference sequence). The CDR3 spans 15 residues. The CDR3 DNA sequence: TGTGCCAGCGGTCTCGGAGAGGGGGCCCATCAGCCCCAGCATTTT. This gives the protein CASGLGEGAHQPQHF.

The chain joins TRBV19 to TRBJ2-2, with 8 positions matching TRBD2. J gave up 2 bases and V 7 bases, and 3 bases lay outside the gene matches. This CDR3 contains 14 residues. CDR1 is LNHDA, CDR2 SQIVND, per germline (reference sequence). CDR3 loop: CASNGLANTGELFF. The CDR3 coding sequence is TGTGCCAGTAATGGACTAGCCAACACCGGGGAGCTGTTTTTT.